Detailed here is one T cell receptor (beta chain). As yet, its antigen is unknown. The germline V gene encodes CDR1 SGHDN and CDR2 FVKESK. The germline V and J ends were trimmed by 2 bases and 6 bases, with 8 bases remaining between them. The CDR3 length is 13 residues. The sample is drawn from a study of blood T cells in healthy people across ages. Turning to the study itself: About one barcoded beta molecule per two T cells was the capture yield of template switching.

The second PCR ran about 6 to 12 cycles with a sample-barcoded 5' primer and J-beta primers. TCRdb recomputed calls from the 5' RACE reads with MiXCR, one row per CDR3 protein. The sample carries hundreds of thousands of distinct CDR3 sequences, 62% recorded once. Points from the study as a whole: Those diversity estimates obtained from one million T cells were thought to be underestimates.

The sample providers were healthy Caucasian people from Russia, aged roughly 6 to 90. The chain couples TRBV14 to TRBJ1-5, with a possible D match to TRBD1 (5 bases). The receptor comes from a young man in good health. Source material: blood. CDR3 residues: CASSQRRGQPQHF. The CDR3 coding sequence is TGTGCCAGCAGCCAACGAAGGGGTCAGCCCCAGCATTTT.